Sequencing of this T cell receptor (beta chain) was carried out in a study of radiotherapy plus CTLA-4 blockade in lung cancer (dated by TCRdb to about 2018). Background for the entire study: Objective responses were observed in 15% to 20% of enrolled patients, and disease control was achieved in roughly 29%. Results and caveats for the whole study, not just this receptor: After treatment with radiotherapy and ipilimumab, TCR clones that originated in tumors expanded in peripheral blood. The strongest predictors of response, as reported, were early dynamic changes in blood T cell clones along with a rise in serum interferon-beta after radiation.

Libraries were prepared through the immunoSEQ multiplex PCR assay. TCRdb obtained this table from immuneACCESS and retained in-frame rearrangements with V and J assigned. These tables miss some clones; where compared with another copy, unresolved V genes account for less than half of the shortfall, and the remainder is unexplained. The sample has about 68,000 clones on record, 79% of them singletons. The top ten constitute about 10% of the sample. Regarding this clone: What antigen it recognizes has not been identified. One base away there is no much larger clone; base qualities are not given.

Focal radiation therapy combined with CTLA-4 blockade (ipilimumab) was tested in patients with chemo-refractory metastatic non-small-cell lung cancer. This clonotype originated in a human donor with non-small cell lung cancer who had a complete response to radiotherapy plus ipilimumab. This material consisted of peripheral blood, taken from a patient treated with radiotherapy plus ipilimumab.

CDR3 sequence: CASSEGQGGTDTQYF. The DNA is as follows: TGCGCCAGCAGCGAGGGACAGGGAGGGACAGATACGCAGTATTTT. The chain is encoded by TRBV5-1 joined to TRBJ2-3, with 9 bases aligning to TRBD1. The CDR3 covers 15 residues, taking in both the cysteine and the phenylalanine. CDR3 DNA only is kept here, 45 bases in frame from base 1. From a lookup of the germline V gene, CDR1 and CDR2 are SGHRS and YFSETQ. V is trimmed back by 4 bases and J by 3 bases, and the junction contains 6 bases that no gene match accounts for. Full variable domain (CDR3 extended with the reference TRBV5-1 and TRBJ2-3 proteins): KAGVTQTPRYLIKTRGQQVTLSCSPISGHRSVSWYQQTPGQGLQFLFEYFSETQRNKGNFPGRFSGRQFSNSRSEMNVSTLELGDSALYLCASSEGQGGTDTQYFGPGTRLTVL.